These T cell receptor beta chains were read from a single sample in a study of spatial heterogeneity in lung cancer. From the 5' RACE reads, TCRdb called clonotypes with MiXCR, one entry per CDR3 protein. In the table there are approximately 44,000 distinct CDR3 sequences, roughly 10% of which are singletons. The sequenced sample was PBMCs, obtained at surgery. All receptors derive from a female donor with early-stage non-small cell lung cancer. The CDR3 runs from the conserved cysteine through the conserved F or W. A D gene is named only where the DNA matches it firmly. Some rows mark clone size as missing; the rest say once, few, many or name a class of expanded clone.

clone_size	v_call	j_call	d_call	cdr3_aa	cdr3_nt
NA	TRBV6-5	TRBJ1-1	NA	CASTHGIEAFF	TGTGCCAGCACCCACGGTATTGAAGCTTTCTTT
NA	TRBV24-1	TRBJ2-2	NA	CATKAGLTGELFF	TGTGCCACCAAGGCAGGGCTCACCGGGGAGCTGTTTTTT
NA	TRBV19	TRBJ2-2	NA	CASQDRTTGELFF	TGTGCCAGTCAAGACAGGACCACCGGGGAGCTGTTTTTT
NA	TRBV5-6	TRBJ2-1	NA	CASSGGDSLVDEQFF	TGTGCCAGCAGCGGCGGGGACAGCCTAGTCGATGAGCAGTTCTTC
many	TRBV9	TRBJ1-3	NA	CASSVDLRGVGNTIYF	TGTGCCAGCAGCGTAGACCTCAGGGGCGTCGGAAACACCATATATTTT
NA	TRBV20-1	TRBJ2-7	NA	CSAPGWSSYEQYF	TGCAGTGCTCCAGGGTGGAGCTCCTACGAGCAGTACTTC
many	TRBV12-3/TRBV12-4	TRBJ1-5	NA	CASSLRGNQPQHF	TGTGCCAGCAGTTTGAGGGGCAATCAGCCCCAGCATTTT
few	TRBV29-1	TRBJ2-2	NA	CSVVGNTGELFF	TGCAGCGTTGTAGGGAACACCGGGGAGCTGTTTTTT
NA	TRBV25-1	TRBJ1-1	NA	CASSGIIQGVVLGAEAFF	TGTGCCAGCAGTGGCATAATACAGGGAGTGGTTTTAGGGGCTGAAGCTTTCTTT
large	TRBV5-4	TRBJ2-5	NA	CASSLANQETQYF	TGTGCCAGCAGCTTAGCCAACCAAGAGACCCAGTACTTC
NA	TRBV6-6	TRBJ2-2	TRBD1	CASSHGQGRSMNTGELFF	TGTGCCAGCAGCCATGGACAGGGTAGATCGATGAACACCGGGGAGCTGTTTTTT
NA	TRBV7-2	TRBJ1-1	NA	CASSLAQGHTEAFF	TGTGCCAGCAGCTTAGCGCAAGGTCACACTGAAGCTTTCTTT
few	TRBV5-1	TRBJ1-3	NA	CASSWVGGTGNTIYF	TGCGCCAGCAGCTGGGTCGGGGGTACTGGAAACACCATATATTTT
NA	TRBV15	TRBJ1-1	NA	CATSREGREREAFF	TGTGCCACCAGCAGAGAAGGGAGGGAGCGTGAAGCTTTCTTT
few	TRBV6-6	TRBJ2-2	NA	CASRGGTNTGELFF	TGTGCCAGCAGGGGCGGAACGAACACCGGGGAGCTGTTTTTT
many	TRBV20-1	TRBJ2-7	NA	CSALVDGVREQYF	TGCAGTGCTCTAGTGGACGGCGTGCGCGAGCAGTACTTC
NA	TRBV7-8	TRBJ2-7	TRBD1	CASSPTGATTYEQYF	TGTGCCAGCAGCCCGACAGGGGCGACGACCTACGAGCAGTACTTC
few	TRBV28	TRBJ1-1	TRBD1	CASRTSGTGGEAFF	TGTGCCAGCAGAACCTCCGGGACAGGGGGCGAAGCTTTCTTT
few	TRBV7-9	TRBJ2-3	TRBD1	CASSSSGTGVIDTQYF	TGTGCCAGCAGCTCCTCCGGGACAGGGGTTATCGATACGCAGTATTTT
few	TRBV7-9	TRBJ2-3	NA	CASSPLAEPENTQYF	TGTGCCAGCAGCCCACTGGCGGAACCCGAAAATACGCAGTATTTT
many	TRBV28	TRBJ1-5	TRBD1	CASQNTGQGPQPQHF	TGTGCCAGCCAAAACACGGGACAGGGGCCTCAGCCCCAGCATTTT
few	TRBV9	TRBJ2-6	NA	CASSPLGGASGANVLTF	TGTGCCAGCAGCCCATTGGGGGGGGCGAGTGGGGCCAACGTCCTGACTTTC
few	TRBV6-5	TRBJ2-7	NA	CASRNRGRAKYEQYF	TGTGCCAGCAGGAATCGGGGCAGGGCTAAATACGAGCAGTACTTC
few	TRBV29-1	TRBJ1-2	TRBD1	CSGGQSNYGYTF	TGCAGCGGGGGACAGTCTAACTATGGCTACACCTTC
NA	TRBV30	TRBJ2-1	NA	CAWGAQGHEQFF	TGTGCCTGGGGCGCCCAGGGTCATGAGCAGTTCTTC
many	TRBV6-5	TRBJ2-1	TRBD2	CASSYVAGGDNEQFF	TGTGCCAGCAGTTACGTAGCGGGGGGCGACAATGAGCAGTTCTTC
many	TRBV29-1	TRBJ2-7	NA	CSVTGTEYEQYF	TGCAGCGTAACCGGGACGGAATACGAGCAGTACTTC
many	TRBV2	TRBJ2-1	NA	CASSEVGDEQFF	TGTGCCAGCAGTGAAGTAGGGGATGAGCAGTTCTTC
once	TRBV6-1	TRBJ2-7	NA	CASSASTGDGPYEQYF	TGTGCCAGCAGTGCATCGACAGGCGACGGCCCCTACGAGCAGTACTTC
NA	TRBV6-1	TRBJ1-1	TRBD1	CASSPRTGGREAFF	TGTGCCAGCAGTCCCCGGACAGGAGGAAGAGAAGCTTTCTTT
NA	TRBV19	TRBJ1-5	NA	CASSIRVDRRNQPQHF	TGTGCCAGTAGTATCCGCGTAGACAGGAGAAATCAGCCCCAGCATTTT
NA	TRBV7-2	TRBJ1-5	NA	CASSLDGGRGSQPQHF	TGTGCCAGCAGCTTAGACGGGGGTCGGGGCAGTCAGCCCCAGCATTTT
NA	TRBV19	TRBJ1-5	NA	CASNLGAGQYQPQHF	TGTGCCAGTAACCTGGGGGCCGGACAGTATCAGCCCCAGCATTTT
NA	TRBV6-5	TRBJ2-1	TRBD1	CASSFDRGHVNEQFF	TGTGCCAGCAGTTTCGACAGGGGGCATGTCAATGAGCAGTTCTTC
NA	TRBV6-1	TRBJ2-5	TRBD1	CASSWTGDPETQYF	TGTGCCAGCAGTTGGACAGGGGACCCAGAGACCCAGTACTTC
NA	TRBV5-1	TRBJ2-2	NA	CASSLEFTGELFF	TGCGCCAGCAGCTTGGAGTTTACCGGGGAGCTGTTTTTT
NA	TRBV12-5	TRBJ1-2	NA	CASGGPLQDKANYGYTF	TGTGCTAGTGGAGGGCCTTTACAGGACAAAGCTAACTATGGCTACACCTTC
few	TRBV5-1	TRBJ1-1	NA	CASSVGYRAMNTEAFF	TGCGCCAGCAGCGTAGGATACAGGGCTATGAACACTGAAGCTTTCTTT
few	TRBV5-1	TRBJ1-6	NA	CASSFALGTVNSPLHF	TGCGCCAGCAGCTTTGCCCTAGGGACGGTTAATTCACCCCTCCACTTT
few	TRBV30	TRBJ1-5	NA	CAWSVKQEQPQHF	TGTGCCTGGAGTGTGAAGCAAGAACAGCCCCAGCATTTT
few	TRBV20-1	TRBJ2-1	NA	CSAPPPRGYNEQFF	TGCAGTGCCCCCCCACCCAGGGGATACAATGAGCAGTTCTTC
medium-sized	TRBV21-1	TRBJ2-7	NA	CASGATGGGLF	TGTGCCAGCGGGGCAACAGGTGGTGGGCTGTTC
NA	TRBV12-3/TRBV12-4	TRBJ1-1	NA	CASSYQRTEAFF	TGTGCCAGCAGCTATCAGAGAACTGAAGCTTTCTTT
few	TRBV7-6	TRBJ2-3	NA	CASSSTLAKADTQYF	TGTGCCAGCAGCTCAACCTTGGCGAAGGCAGATACGCAGTATTTT
few	TRBV20-1	TRBJ2-1	NA	CSAHSDGHNEQFF	TGCAGTGCCCATTCAGACGGACACAATGAGCAGTTCTTC
NA	TRBV27	TRBJ2-7	TRBD2	CASSRLAGAYEQYF	TGTGCCAGCAGTCGTCTAGCGGGGGCCTACGAGCAGTACTTC
few	TRBV6-5	TRBJ2-3	NA	CASSSPRGGEGDTQYF	TGTGCCAGCAGTTCCCCCAGGGGGGGGGAGGGAGATACGCAGTATTTT
NA	TRBV5-4	TRBJ2-7	NA	CASSSQTERPYEQYF	TGTGCCAGCAGCTCCCAGACGGAGAGACCCTACGAGCAGTACTTC
few	TRBV3-1	TRBJ1-4	TRBD1	CASSQGQGRQGELFF	TGTGCCAGCAGCCAGGGACAGGGGCGACAAGGGGAACTGTTTTTT
few	TRBV2	TRBJ1-2	NA	CASSSEKNYGYTF	TGTGCCAGCAGTTCAGAGAAAAACTATGGCTACACCTTC
NA	TRBV5-1	TRBJ1-2	NA	CASSLDGPPNYGYTF	TGCGCCAGCAGTTTGGACGGGCCACCTAACTATGGCTACACCTTC
many	TRBV19	TRBJ2-5	TRBD2	CASRALAEETQYF	TGTGCCAGTAGAGCGCTAGCGGAAGAGACCCAGTACTTC